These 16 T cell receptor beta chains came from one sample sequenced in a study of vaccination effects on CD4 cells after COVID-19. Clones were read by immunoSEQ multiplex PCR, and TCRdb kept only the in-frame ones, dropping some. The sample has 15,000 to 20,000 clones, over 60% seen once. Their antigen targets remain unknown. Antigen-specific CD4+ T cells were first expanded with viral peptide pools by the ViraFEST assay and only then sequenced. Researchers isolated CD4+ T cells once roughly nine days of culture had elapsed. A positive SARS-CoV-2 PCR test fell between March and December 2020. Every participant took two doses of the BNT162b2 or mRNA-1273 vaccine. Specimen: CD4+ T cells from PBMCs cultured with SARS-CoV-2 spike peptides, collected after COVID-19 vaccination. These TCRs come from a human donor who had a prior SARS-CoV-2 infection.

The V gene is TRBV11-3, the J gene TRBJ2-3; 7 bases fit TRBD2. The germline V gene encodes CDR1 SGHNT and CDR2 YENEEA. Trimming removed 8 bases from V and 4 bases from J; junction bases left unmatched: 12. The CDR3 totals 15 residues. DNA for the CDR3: TGTGCCAGCTCGGCGGGAGTAAAGAGGGCAGATACGCAGTATTTT. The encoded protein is CASSAGVKRADTQYF. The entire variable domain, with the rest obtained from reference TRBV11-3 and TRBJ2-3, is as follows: EAGVVQSPRYKIIEKKQPVAFWCNPISGHNTLYWYLQNLGQGPELLIRYENEEAVDDSQLPKDRFSAERLKGVDSTLKIQPAELGDSAVYLCASSAGVKRADTQYFGPGTRLTVL.

The CDR3, as DNA: TGCGCCAGCAGCCCCGGGACAGGACTAACAGATACGCAGTATTTT. Amino acid sequence: CASSPGTGLTDTQYF. The chain recombines TRBV4-3 with TRBJ2-3; 8 nucleotides align to TRBD1. The CDR3 consists of 15 residues. J lost 3 bases, V lost 4 bases, and 6 bases had no gene match. CDR1 is LGHNA, CDR2 YSLEER, per germline.

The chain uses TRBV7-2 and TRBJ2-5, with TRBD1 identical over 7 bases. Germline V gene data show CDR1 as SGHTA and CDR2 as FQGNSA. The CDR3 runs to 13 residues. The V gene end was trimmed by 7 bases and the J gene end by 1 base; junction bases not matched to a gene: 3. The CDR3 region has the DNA TGTGCCAGCAACAGGGGATCCCAAGAGACCCAGTACTTC. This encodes CASNRGSQETQYF.

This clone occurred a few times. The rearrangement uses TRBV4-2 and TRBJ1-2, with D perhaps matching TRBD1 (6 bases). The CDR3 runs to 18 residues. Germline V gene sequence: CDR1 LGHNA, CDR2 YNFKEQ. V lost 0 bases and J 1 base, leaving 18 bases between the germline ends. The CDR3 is CASSQERPRTVYNYGYTF. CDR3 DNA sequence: TGTGCCAGCAGCCAAGAGCGGCCCCGGACAGTTTATAACTATGGCTACACCTTC.

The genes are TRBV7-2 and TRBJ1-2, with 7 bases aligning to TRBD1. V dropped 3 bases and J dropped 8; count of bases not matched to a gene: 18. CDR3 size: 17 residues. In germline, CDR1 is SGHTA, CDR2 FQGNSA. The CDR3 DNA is TGTGCCAGCAGCTTCGCCGGGGGATGGAGGGGGCGCGGAGGCTACACCTTC. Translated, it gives CASSFAGGWRGRGGYTF.

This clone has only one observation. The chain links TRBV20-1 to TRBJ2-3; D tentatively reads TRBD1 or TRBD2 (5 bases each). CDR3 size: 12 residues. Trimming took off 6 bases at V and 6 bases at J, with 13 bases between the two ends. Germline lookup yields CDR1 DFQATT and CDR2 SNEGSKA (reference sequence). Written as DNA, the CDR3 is TGCAGTGCCAGTCAGGGAGTTGATACGCAGTATTTT. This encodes CSASQGVDTQYF.

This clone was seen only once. CDR3 in amino acids: CAWVWGGRVNYGYTF. The CDR3 DNA reads TGTGCCTGGGTCTGGGGGGGGCGCGTTAACTATGGCTACACCTTC. This chain links TRBV30 with TRBJ1-2; possibly TRBD1 for D (6 bases). V lost 5 bases and J 1 base, leaving 17 bases between the germline ends. Germline lookup yields CDR1 GTSNPN and CDR2 SVGIG (reference sequence). The CDR3 has 15 amino acids.

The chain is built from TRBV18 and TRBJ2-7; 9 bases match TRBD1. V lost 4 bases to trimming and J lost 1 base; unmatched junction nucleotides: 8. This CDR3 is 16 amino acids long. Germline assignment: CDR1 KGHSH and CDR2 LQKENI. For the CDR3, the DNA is TGTGCCAGCTCACAATACCCCGGGACAGGGTCCTACGAGCAGTACTTC. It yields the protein CASSQYPGTGSYEQYF.

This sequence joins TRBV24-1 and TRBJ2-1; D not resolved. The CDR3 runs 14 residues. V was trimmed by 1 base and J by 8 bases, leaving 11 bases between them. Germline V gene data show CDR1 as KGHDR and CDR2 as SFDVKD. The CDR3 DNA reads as TGTGCCACCAGTGATTTCTACGAGCGCGATGAGCAGTTCTTC. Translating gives CATSDFYERDEQFF.

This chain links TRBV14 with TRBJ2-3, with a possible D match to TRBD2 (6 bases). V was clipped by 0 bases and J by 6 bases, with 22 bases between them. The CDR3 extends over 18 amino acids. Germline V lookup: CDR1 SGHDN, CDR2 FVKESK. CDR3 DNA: TGTGCCAGCAGCCAAGATGGTCGAGCGGGCCATCCGTGGGATACGCAGTATTTT. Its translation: CASSQDGRAGHPWDTQYF.

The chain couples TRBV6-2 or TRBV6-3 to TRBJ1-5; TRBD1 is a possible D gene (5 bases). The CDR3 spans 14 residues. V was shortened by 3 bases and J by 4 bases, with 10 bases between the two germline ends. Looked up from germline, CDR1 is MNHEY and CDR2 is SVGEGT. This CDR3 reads CASSYLQDNQPQHF. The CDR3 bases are TGTGCCAGCAGTTATTTACAGGATAATCAGCCCCAGCATTTT.

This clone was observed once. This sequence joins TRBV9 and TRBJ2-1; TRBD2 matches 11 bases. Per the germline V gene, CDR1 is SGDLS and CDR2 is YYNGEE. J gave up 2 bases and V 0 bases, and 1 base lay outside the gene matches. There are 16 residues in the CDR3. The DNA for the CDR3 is TGTGCCAGCAGCGTAGGACTAGCGGGAACCTACAATGAGCAGTTCTTC. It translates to CASSVGLAGTYNEQFF.

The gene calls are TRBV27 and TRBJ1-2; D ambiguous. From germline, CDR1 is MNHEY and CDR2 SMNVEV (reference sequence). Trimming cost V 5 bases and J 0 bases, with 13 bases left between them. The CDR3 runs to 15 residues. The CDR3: CASSVGRIANYGYTF. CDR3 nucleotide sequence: TGTGCCAGCAGTGTGGGGAGGATAGCTAACTATGGCTACACCTTC.

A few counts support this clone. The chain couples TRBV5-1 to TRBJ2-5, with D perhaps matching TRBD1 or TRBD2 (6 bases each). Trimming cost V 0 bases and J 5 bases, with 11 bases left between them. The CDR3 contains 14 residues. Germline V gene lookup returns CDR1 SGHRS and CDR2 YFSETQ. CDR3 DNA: TGCGCCAGCAGCTTGGGTGTAGGGGGGGAGACCCAGTACTTC. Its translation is CASSLGVGGETQYF.

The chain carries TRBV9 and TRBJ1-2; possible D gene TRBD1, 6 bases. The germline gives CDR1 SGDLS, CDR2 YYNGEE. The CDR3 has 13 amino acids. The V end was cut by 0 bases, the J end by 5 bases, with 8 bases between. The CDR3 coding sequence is TGTGCCAGCAGCGTAGGGACAGCTTATGGCTACACCTTC. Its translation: CASSVGTAYGYTF.

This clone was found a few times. The CDR3 protein is CASSLGTRTTGGSYEQYF. Written as DNA, the CDR3 is TGTGCCAGCAGCTTAGGTACGCGGACAACAGGGGGCTCCTACGAGCAGTACTTC. The chain combines TRBV7-9 with TRBJ2-7, with 8 bases aligning to TRBD1. Trimming took 1 base from V and 0 from J; bases not matched to a gene: 11. The V gene's germline CDR1 is SEHNR and CDR2 FQNEAQ (reference sequence). CDR3 length equals 18 residues.